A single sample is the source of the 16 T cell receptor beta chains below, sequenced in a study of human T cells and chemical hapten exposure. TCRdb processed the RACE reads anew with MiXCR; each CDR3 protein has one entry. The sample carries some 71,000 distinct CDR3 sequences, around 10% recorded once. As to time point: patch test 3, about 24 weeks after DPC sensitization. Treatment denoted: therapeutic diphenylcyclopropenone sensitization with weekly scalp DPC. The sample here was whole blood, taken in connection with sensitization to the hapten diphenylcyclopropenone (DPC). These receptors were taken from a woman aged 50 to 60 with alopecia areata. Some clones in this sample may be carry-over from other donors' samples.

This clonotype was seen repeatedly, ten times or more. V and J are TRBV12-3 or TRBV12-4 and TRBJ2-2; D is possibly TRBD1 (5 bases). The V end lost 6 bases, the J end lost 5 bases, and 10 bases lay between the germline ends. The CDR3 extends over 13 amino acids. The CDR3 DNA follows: TGTGCCAGCAGGCCTCAGGGAACCGGGGAGCTGTTTTTT. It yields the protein CASRPQGTGELFF.

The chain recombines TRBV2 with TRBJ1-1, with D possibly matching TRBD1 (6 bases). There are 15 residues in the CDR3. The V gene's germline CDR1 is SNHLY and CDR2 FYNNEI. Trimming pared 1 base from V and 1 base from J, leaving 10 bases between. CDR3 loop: CASSEVRTANTEAFF. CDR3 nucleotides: TGTGCCAGCAGTGAAGTTAGGACAGCGAACACTGAAGCTTTCTTT.

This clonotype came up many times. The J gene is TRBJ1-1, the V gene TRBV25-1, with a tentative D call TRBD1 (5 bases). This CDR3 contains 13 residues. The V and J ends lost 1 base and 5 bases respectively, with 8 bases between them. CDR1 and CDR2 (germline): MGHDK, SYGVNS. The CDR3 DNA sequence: TGTGCCAGCAGTGAATGGGGGGGTACTGAAGCTTTCTTT. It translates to CASSEWGGTEAFF. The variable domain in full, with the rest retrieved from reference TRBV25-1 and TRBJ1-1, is EADIYQTPRYLVIGTGKKITLECSQTMGHDKMYWYQQDPGMELHLIHYSYGVNSTEKGDLSSESTVSRIRTEHFPLTLESARPSHTSQYLCASSEWGGTEAFFGQGTRLTVV.

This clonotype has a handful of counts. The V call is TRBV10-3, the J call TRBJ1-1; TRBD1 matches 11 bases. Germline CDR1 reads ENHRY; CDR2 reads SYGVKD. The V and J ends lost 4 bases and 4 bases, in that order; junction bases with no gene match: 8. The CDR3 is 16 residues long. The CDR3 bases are TGTGCCATCAGTGCTCGCATGGGGACAGGGGGCACTGAAGCTTTCTTT. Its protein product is CAISARMGTGGTEAFF.

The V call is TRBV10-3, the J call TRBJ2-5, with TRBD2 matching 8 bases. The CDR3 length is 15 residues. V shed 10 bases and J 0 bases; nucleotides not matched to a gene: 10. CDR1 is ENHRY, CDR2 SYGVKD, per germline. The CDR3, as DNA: TGTGCCACTCGCGGCCCAGCGGGAGACCAAGAGACCCAGTACTTC. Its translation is CATRGPAGDQETQYF.

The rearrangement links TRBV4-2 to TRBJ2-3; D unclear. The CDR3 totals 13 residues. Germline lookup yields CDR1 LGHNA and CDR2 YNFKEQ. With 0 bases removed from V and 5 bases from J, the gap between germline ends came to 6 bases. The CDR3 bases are TGTGCCAGCAGCCAAGAGTGGGGAGATACGCAGTATTTT. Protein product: CASSQEWGDTQYF.

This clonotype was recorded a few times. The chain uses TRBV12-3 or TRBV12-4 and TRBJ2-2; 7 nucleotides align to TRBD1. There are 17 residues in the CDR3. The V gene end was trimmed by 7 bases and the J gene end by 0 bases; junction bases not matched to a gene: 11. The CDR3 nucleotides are TGTGCCAGCACCCCCCTCGAGGGGGCGGCGAACACCGGGGAGCTGTTTTTT. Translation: CASTPLEGAANTGELFF.

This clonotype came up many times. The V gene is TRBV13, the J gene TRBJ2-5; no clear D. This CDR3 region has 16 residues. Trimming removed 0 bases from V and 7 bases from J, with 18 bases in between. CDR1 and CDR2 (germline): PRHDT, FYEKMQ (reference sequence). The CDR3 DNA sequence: TGTGCCAGCAGCTTAGGCCGTGATGAGCCCGAGTTGACCCAGTACTTC. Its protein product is CASSLGRDEPELTQYF. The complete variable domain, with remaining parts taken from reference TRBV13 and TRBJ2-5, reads AAGVIQSPRHLIKEKRETATLKCYPIPRHDTVYWYQQGPGQDPQFLISFYEKMQSDKGSIPDRFSAQQFSDYHSELNMSSLELGDSALYFCASSLGRDEPELTQYFGPGTRLLVL.

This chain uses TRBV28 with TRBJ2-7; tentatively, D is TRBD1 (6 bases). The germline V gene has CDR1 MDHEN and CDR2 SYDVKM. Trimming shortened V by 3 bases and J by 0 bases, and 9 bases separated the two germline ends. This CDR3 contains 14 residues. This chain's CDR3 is CASSFDRNSYEQYF. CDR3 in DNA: TGTGCCAGCAGTTTCGACAGGAACTCCTACGAGCAGTACTTC.

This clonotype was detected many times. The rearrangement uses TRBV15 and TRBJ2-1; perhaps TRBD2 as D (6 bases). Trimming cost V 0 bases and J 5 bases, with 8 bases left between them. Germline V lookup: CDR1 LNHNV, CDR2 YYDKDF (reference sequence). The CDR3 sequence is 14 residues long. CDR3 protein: CATSRDGGNNEQFF. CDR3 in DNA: TGTGCCACCAGCAGAGATGGCGGGAACAATGAGCAGTTCTTC.

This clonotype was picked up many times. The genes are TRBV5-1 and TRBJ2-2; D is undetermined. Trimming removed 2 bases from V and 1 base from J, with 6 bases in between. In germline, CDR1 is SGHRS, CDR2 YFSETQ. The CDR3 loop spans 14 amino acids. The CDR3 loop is CASSLRVNTGELFF. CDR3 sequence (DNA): TGCGCCAGCAGCTTAAGAGTGAACACCGGGGAGCTGTTTTTT.

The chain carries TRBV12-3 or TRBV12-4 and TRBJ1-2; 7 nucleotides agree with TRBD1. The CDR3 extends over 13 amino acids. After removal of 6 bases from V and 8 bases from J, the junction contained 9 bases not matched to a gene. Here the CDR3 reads CASSPRQGLGYTF. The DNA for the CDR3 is TGTGCCAGCAGCCCCCGACAGGGCTTGGGCTACACCTTC.

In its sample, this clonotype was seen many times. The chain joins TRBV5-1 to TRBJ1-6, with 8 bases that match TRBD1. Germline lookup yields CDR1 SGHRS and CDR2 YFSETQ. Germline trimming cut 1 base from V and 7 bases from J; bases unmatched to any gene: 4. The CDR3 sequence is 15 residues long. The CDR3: CASSLSTGGNSPLHF. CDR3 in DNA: TGCGCCAGCAGCTTGAGCACAGGGGGGAATTCACCCCTCCACTTT.

CDR3 nucleotides: TGTGCCATCAGTGAGTGGGCCGAGCAGTACTTC. Translating gives CAISEWAEQYF. The V and J genes are TRBV10-3 and TRBJ2-7; D gene unclear. Trimming took off 1 base at V and 6 bases at J, with 4 bases between the two ends. Germline V lookup: CDR1 ENHRY, CDR2 SYGVKD. The CDR3 is made up of 11 amino acids.

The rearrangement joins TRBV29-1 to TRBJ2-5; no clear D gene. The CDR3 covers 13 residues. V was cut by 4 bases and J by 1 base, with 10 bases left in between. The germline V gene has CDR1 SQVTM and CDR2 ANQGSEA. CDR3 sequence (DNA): TGCAGCGTTGCTTGGGCTGCCCAAGAGACCCAGTACTTC. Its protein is CSVAWAAQETQYF.

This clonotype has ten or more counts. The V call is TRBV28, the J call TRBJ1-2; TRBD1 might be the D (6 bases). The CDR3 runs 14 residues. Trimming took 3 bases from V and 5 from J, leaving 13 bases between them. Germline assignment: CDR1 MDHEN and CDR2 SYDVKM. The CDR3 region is CASSLVNRAYGYTF. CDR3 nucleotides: TGTGCCAGCAGTTTGGTAAACAGGGCTTATGGCTACACCTTC.